The 32 T cell receptor beta chains given below trace back to one sample, sequenced in a study of blood T cell repertoires in COVID-19. TCRdb's copy holds only in-frame clones and misses some; the assay was immunoSEQ multiplex PCR. Among some 400,000 clones listed, roughly 80% were seen once. Sequenced input: peripheral blood. These TCRs come from a human donor with acute or convalescent COVID-19. The donor label of this sample is uncertain.

The chain couples TRBV7-9 to TRBJ2-7, with 9 nucleotides matching TRBD1. CDR1 is SEHNR, CDR2 FQNEAQ, per germline (reference sequence). The CDR3 is 14 residues long. V dropped 4 bases and J dropped 2; count of bases not matched to a gene: 3. The chain's CDR3 is CASSSGQGTYEQYF. The CDR3 DNA reads TGTGCCAGCAGCTCGGGACAGGGAACCTACGAGCAGTACTTC.

Details on this clone: The sample holds other DNA sequences that translate to the same CDR3. The chain carries TRBV27 and TRBJ2-7; weak D call: TRBD2 (6 bases). V shed 2 bases and J shed 7 bases, with 6 bases lying between them. CDR3 length equals 11 residues. Germline V gene data show CDR1 as MNHEY and CDR2 as SMNVEV (reference sequence). The CDR3 spells CASSLGGEQYF. The CDR3 nucleotides are TGTGCCAGCAGTTTAGGGGGGGAGCAGTACTTC.

The chain has TRBV2 and TRBJ2-2; 10 bases are a match to TRBD2. CDR1 and CDR2 (germline): SNHLY, FYNNEI. After removal of 6 bases from V and 4 bases from J, the junction contained 5 bases not matched to a gene. This CDR3 contains 15 residues. The CDR3 loop reads CASRRAGGVTGELFF. The DNA for the CDR3 is TGTGCCAGCAGAAGAGCGGGAGGGGTCACCGGGGAGCTGTTTTTT.

The genes are TRBV7-9 and TRBJ1-2, with 10 bases aligning to TRBD1. V lost 5 bases to trimming and J lost 6 bases; unmatched junction nucleotides: 9. This CDR3 region has 15 residues. Germline CDR1 and CDR2: SEHNR and FQNEAQ (reference sequence). For the CDR3, the DNA is TGTGCCAGCAGCGGAACAGGGACAGGGGAAGATGGCTACACCTTC. It is translated as CASSGTGTGEDGYTF. Full variable domain (remainder filled in from reference TRBV7-9 and TRBJ1-2): DTGVSQNPRHKITKRGQNVTFRCDPISEHNRLYWYRQTLGQGPEFLTYFQNEAQLEKSRLLSDRFSAERPKGSFSTLEIQRTEQGDSAMYLCASSGTGTGEDGYTFGSGTRLTVV.

This chain joins TRBV23-1 and TRBJ2-5; tentative D call: TRBD1 (5 bases). TRBV23-1 is flagged as an ORF with uncertain function. The CDR3 contains 15 residues. The V gene lost 2 bases and the J gene lost 2 bases, with 12 bases spanning the gap. CDR3 bases: TGCGCCAGCAGTCAAAGGCCCAAGGGGCAAGAGACCCAGTACTTC. This translates into CASSQRPKGQETQYF.

The chain combines TRBV5-1 with TRBJ2-5, with TRBD2 matching over 14 bases. J was trimmed by 5 bases and V by 3 bases; bases with no gene match: 9. This CDR3 contains 17 residues. Germline V gives CDR1 SGHRS, CDR2 YFSETQ. CDR3 sequence (DNA): TGCGCCAGCAGCTGGAAAGCTCGGACTAGCGGGGGGGAGACCCAGTACTTC. This gives the protein CASSWKARTSGGETQYF.

This clone has just one count. The chain has TRBV3-1 (or the pseudogene TRBV3-2) and TRBJ1-3; D may be TRBD1 (5 bases). Trimming cost V 6 bases and J 4 bases, with 10 bases left between them. This CDR3 comprises 13 residues. Germline CDR1 is LGHDT and CDR2 is YNNKEL (reference sequence). This CDR3 reads CASRGTLGNTIYF. The CDR3 DNA reads TGTGCCAGCAGAGGGACTCTAGGAAACACCATATATTTT.

This chain joins TRBV11-2 and TRBJ2-7; 10 nucleotides match TRBD1. CDR3 length equals 15 residues. V dropped 1 base and J dropped 5; count of bases not matched to a gene: 5. Germline values: CDR1 SGHAT, CDR2 FQNNGV. Written as DNA, the CDR3 is TGTGCCAGCAGCTTAGGACAGGGGGCGCGGAACGAGCAGTACTTC. Residues: CASSLGQGARNEQYF. Full variable domain (remainder filled in from reference TRBV11-2 and TRBJ2-7): EAGVAQSPRYKIIEKRQSVAFWCNPISGHATLYWYQQILGQGPKLLIQFQNNGVVDDSQLPKDRFSAERLKGVDSTLKIQPAKLEDSAVYLCASSLGQGARNEQYFGPGTRLTVT.

The chain couples TRBV7-6 to TRBJ2-3; the D gene is possibly TRBD2 (6 bases). The V and J ends lost 5 bases and 4 bases respectively, with 25 bases between them. Germline V lookup: CDR1 SGHVS, CDR2 FNYEAQ. This CDR3 has 18 residues. CDR3 loop: CASSKQLIAAQRADTQYF. Here the CDR3 DNA reads TGTGCCAGCAGCAAACAACTTATAGCGGCCCAGAGGGCAGATACGCAGTATTTT.

The chain joins TRBV7-9 to TRBJ1-2, with unresolved D. The germline V gene has CDR1 SEHNR and CDR2 FQNEAQ (reference sequence). The length of the CDR3 is 15 residues. V lost 1 base, J lost 3 bases, and 12 bases lay in between. CDR3 sequence reads: CASSLGAASYYGYTF. CDR3 nucleotides: TGTGCCAGCAGCTTAGGGGCCGCATCATACTATGGCTACACCTTC. The full variable domain, completed using reference TRBV7-9 and TRBJ1-2, is DTGVSQNPRHKITKRGQNVTFRCDPISEHNRLYWYRQTLGQGPEFLTYFQNEAQLEKSRLLSDRFSAERPKGSFSTLEIQRTEQGDSAMYLCASSLGAASYYGYTFGSGTRLTVV.

The V call is TRBV7-6, the J call TRBJ2-1; TRBD1 matches 11 bases. Losses at the gene ends were 0 bases for V and 8 bases for J; bases not matched to a gene: 3. Germline V gene sequence: CDR1 SGHVS, CDR2 FNYEAQ. The CDR3 spans 15 residues. CDR3 nucleotides: TGTGCCAGCAGCTTAGCCGGGACAGGGGGAGATGAGCAGTTCTTC. This codes for CASSLAGTGGDEQFF. Based on the CDR3 plus reference TRBV7-6 and TRBJ2-1, the full variable domain is GAGVSQSPRYKVTKRGQDVALRCDPISGHVSLYWYRQALGQGPEFLTYFNYEAQQDKSGLPNDRFSAERPEGSISTLTIQRTEQRDSAMYRCASSLAGTGGDEQFFGPGTRLTVL.

The V and J genes are TRBV10-2 and TRBJ1-6; TRBD1 aligns across 7 bases. After removal of 2 bases from V and 5 bases from J, the junction contained 3 bases not matched to a gene. The CDR3 has 15 residues. Per the germline V gene, CDR1 is WSHSY and CDR2 is SAAADI. As DNA, the CDR3 is TGCGCCAGCAGTGAGGCAGGGGGGAATAATTCACCCCTCCACTTT. Residues: CASSEAGGNNSPLHF.

This clone was detected once. The chain employs TRBV14 and TRBJ2-3; maybe TRBD1 (7 bases). The ends were cut back, 6 bases at V and 9 bases at J, with 16 bases in the middle. The V gene's germline CDR1 is SGHDN and CDR2 FVKESK. This CDR3 comprises 13 residues. CDR3 amino acids: CASSQPQGGTQYF. The CDR3 DNA follows: TGTGCCAGCAGTCAACCTCAGGGGGGCACGCAGTATTTT.

The chain carries TRBV25-1 and TRBJ2-1; 13 positions match TRBD2. The V gene end was trimmed by 5 bases and the J gene end by 3 bases; junction bases not matched to a gene: 4. The germline V gene has CDR1 MGHDK and CDR2 SYGVNS. The CDR3 has 16 residues. This chain's CDR3 is CASSTGLAGDYNEQFF. CDR3 nucleotides: TGTGCCAGCAGTACCGGACTAGCGGGAGACTACAATGAGCAGTTCTTC.

The chain uses TRBV2 and TRBJ1-1, with 9 nucleotides matching TRBD1. V trimming: 3 bases; J trimming: 5 bases; junction bases outside the gene matches: 10. In germline, CDR1 is SNHLY, CDR2 FYNNEI. This CDR3 region has 16 residues. CDR3 amino acids: CASSEAPGQGKTEAFF. CDR3 DNA: TGTGCCAGCAGTGAGGCACCGGGACAGGGTAAGACTGAAGCTTTCTTT.

The chain combines TRBV5-1 with TRBJ2-3; possibly TRBD2 for D (5 bases). There are 14 residues in the CDR3. V was clipped by 6 bases and J by 3 bases, with 14 bases between them. Germline V gene lookup returns CDR1 SGHRS and CDR2 YFSETQ. The CDR3 nucleotides read TGCGCCAGCATAGGTGGACCGGGGACAGATACGCAGTATTTT. Protein: CASIGGPGTDTQYF.

The chain links TRBV5-1 to TRBJ1-1; 9 positions agree with TRBD1. This CDR3 is 13 amino acids long. Per the germline V gene, CDR1 is SGHRS and CDR2 is YFSETQ. The ends lost 5 bases at V and 7 bases at J; junction bases unmatched: 6. CDR3 DNA: TGCGCCAGCAGACAGGGGGCGTCCCTTGAAGCTTTCTTT. Its translation is CASRQGASLEAFF.

This chain uses TRBV2 with TRBJ1-1; D is undetermined. The CDR3 length is 13 residues. Germline-derived CDR1 and CDR2 are SNHLY and FYNNEI. The V end was cut by 6 bases, the J end by 3 bases, with 11 bases between. The CDR3 DNA reads TGTGCCAGCAGCCCGAGGGATGACACTGAAGCTTTCTTT. Translating gives CASSPRDDTEAFF.

This chain connects TRBV28 to TRBJ1-4; 7 positions agree with TRBD1. Germline V gene data show CDR1 as MDHEN and CDR2 as SYDVKM. The CDR3 length is 14 residues. J lost 7 bases, V lost 2 bases, and 4 bases had no gene match. CDR3 DNA sequence: TGTGCCAGCAGTTTACAGGGGGGAGGTGAAAAACTGTTTTTT. This encodes CASSLQGGGEKLFF.

The chain employs TRBV10-3 and TRBJ2-3, with 8 positions matching TRBD2. This CDR3 has 16 amino acids. V lost 0 bases, J lost 0 bases, and 2 bases stayed unmatched. Per germline, CDR1 ENHRY and CDR2 SYGVKD. The CDR3 region is CAISESTSVSTDTQYF. As DNA, the CDR3 is TGTGCCATCAGTGAGTCGACTAGCGTTAGCACAGATACGCAGTATTTT.

V is TRBV6-5 and J is TRBJ1-6; D is undetermined. The CDR3 consists of 15 residues. Germline V CDR1 and CDR2: MNHEY, SVGAGI. V lost 2 bases to trimming and J lost 10 bases, with 15 bases between them. CDR3 coding DNA: TGTGCCAGCAGTTACAAACACAGTGGTGGATCACCCCTCCACTTT. Translation: CASSYKHSGGSPLHF.

The V call is TRBV30, the J call TRBJ2-5, with TRBD1 identical over 9 bases. The CDR3 sequence is 13 residues long. Per the germline V gene, CDR1 is GTSNPN and CDR2 is SVGIG (reference sequence). V dropped 5 bases and J dropped 4; count of bases not matched to a gene: 5. The CDR3 sequence is CAWAGQGVETQYF. The DNA for the CDR3 is TGTGCCTGGGCGGGACAGGGTGTAGAGACCCAGTACTTC.

This clone came up a few times. The chain couples TRBV18 to TRBJ1-5; D call uncertain. V gave up 3 bases and J gave up 0 bases, with 12 bases separating them. Germline CDR1 reads KGHSH; CDR2 reads LQKENI. The CDR3 length is 16 residues. The CDR3 loop is CASSPFGLNSNQPQHF. CDR3 coding DNA: TGTGCCAGCTCACCTTTTGGACTTAATAGCAATCAGCCCCAGCATTTT.

The V call is TRBV6-6, the J call TRBJ1-4; 7 nucleotides agree with TRBD1. CDR1 is MNHNY and CDR2 is SVGAGI in the germline V gene (reference sequence). The V segment lost 5 bases and the J segment 5 bases; nucleotides outside the gene matches: 14. The CDR3 has 17 residues. The CDR3 here is CASSPSPNQGGNEKLFF. DNA of the CDR3: TGTGCCAGCAGTCCGAGTCCTAACCAGGGGGGAAATGAAAAACTGTTTTTT.

The CDR3 loop is CASGLLGRDPHIYSNQPQHF. As DNA, the CDR3 is TGTGCTAGTGGTTTGTTGGGGAGGGACCCTCACATTTATAGCAATCAGCCCCAGCATTTT. This chain links TRBV12-5 with TRBJ1-5, with D maybe TRBD1 (5 bases). Between the trimmed V and J ends, which lost 2 bases and 0 bases, there was a span of 23 bases. The CDR3 length is 20 residues. CDR1 is LGHNT and CDR2 is FRNRAP in the germline V gene.

The rearrangement joins TRBV6-5 to TRBJ2-7, with D possibly TRBD1 on 5 matching bases. The CDR3 has 13 residues. Deletions cut 6 bases from V and 6 bases from J, with 15 bases between. The germline V gene encodes CDR1 MNHEY and CDR2 SVGAGI. DNA of the CDR3: TGTGCCAGCAGACCAGGGTCTCCTTCCGAGCAGTACTTC. Protein: CASRPGSPSEQYF.

This clone showed up just a few times. The rearrangement joins TRBV7-9 to TRBJ2-3; TRBD2 matches at 8 bases. The V segment lost 5 bases and the J segment 5 bases; nucleotides outside the gene matches: 15. The CDR3 sequence is 17 residues long. The germline CDR1 and CDR2 sequences are SEHNR and FQNEAQ (reference sequence). The CDR3 is CASSPIHSGLVGDTQYF. In DNA form, the CDR3 reads TGTGCCAGCAGCCCCATCCATTCGGGACTAGTGGGAGATACGCAGTATTTT.

The V gene is TRBV5-1, the J gene TRBJ1-6; 7 bases match TRBD1. The germline V gene encodes CDR1 SGHRS and CDR2 YFSETQ. The junction had 13 bases not matched to a gene; V was cut back by 0 bases and J by 10 bases. The CDR3 sequence is 17 residues long. CDR3 amino acids: CASSLGTGLSIVSPLHF. The CDR3 DNA sequence: TGCGCCAGCAGCTTGGGGACAGGCCTTTCCATCGTATCACCCCTCCACTTT.

The chain recombines TRBV14 with TRBJ2-5; TRBD2 might be the D (6 bases). V lost 5 bases to trimming and J lost 2 bases, with 9 bases between them. The CDR3 totals 13 residues. Germline V lookup: CDR1 SGHDN, CDR2 FVKESK. CDR3 sequence reads: CASSGGIQETQYF. CDR3 coding DNA: TGTGCCAGCAGCGGCGGGATTCAAGAGACCCAGTACTTC.

The chain links TRBV6-1 to TRBJ2-3; weak D call: TRBD2 (7 bases). The germline CDR1 and CDR2 sequences are MNHNS and SASEGT. Trimming shortened V by 3 bases and J by 2 bases, and 15 bases separated the two germline ends. The CDR3 runs 16 residues. The CDR3: CASSDIGGGLTDTQYF. CDR3 DNA: TGTGCCAGCAGTGACATCGGCGGGGGCCTCACAGATACGCAGTATTTT.

The genes are TRBV2 and TRBJ1-6, with 7 nucleotides matching TRBD1. V gave up 4 bases and J gave up 7 bases; unmatched junction bases: 10. The CDR3 consists of 16 residues. Germline V CDR1 and CDR2: SNHLY, FYNNEI. The CDR3 reads CASSVVKGARNSPLHF. The DNA for the CDR3 is TGTGCCAGCAGTGTTGTAAAGGGGGCGCGAAATTCACCCCTCCACTTT.

As for this clone: The identical CDR3 is also encoded by other nucleotide sequences in the sample. The chain links TRBV5-6 to TRBJ1-1, with D perhaps TRBD1 (5 bases). This CDR3 spans 12 amino acids. Germline CDR1 SGHDT, CDR2 YYEEEE. V gave up 2 bases and J gave up 5 bases, with 7 bases separating them. CDR3 coding DNA: TGTGCCAGCAGCTTAAGGGGAACTGAAGCTTTCTTT. This sequence encodes CASSLRGTEAFF.